This TCR beta chain was found in a study of OX40 agonist ivuxolimab in advanced cancers. On the study more broadly: Therapy given before enrollment (anti-PD-1, anti-PD-L1 or anti-CTLA-4) was allowed, and roughly 41% had some.

Overall study results and limits: Normalized T-cell clonal expansion was also low in a subset of nonresponders. At 0.1-3.0 mg/kg, partial responders had clonal expansion among the lowest observed.

Trimming removed 3 bases at V and 3 bases at J, with 9 bases between. This CDR3 contains 13 residues. Per the germline V gene, CDR1 is SGHNT and CDR2 is YYREEE (reference sequence). Some clones are missing from TCRdb's copy, which holds only in-frame ones; the method was immunoSEQ multiplex PCR. The sample includes about 72,000 clones, roughly nine tenths of them seen just once. Concerning this clone: What it binds is unknown.

This sample comprised CD4+ or CD8+ T cells sorted from blood, obtained in a trial of the OX40 agonist ivuxolimab. The V gene is TRBV5-4, the J gene TRBJ1-1; the D is unclear. This sequence was found in an adult with an advanced solid tumor such as melanoma, head and neck, liver or kidney cancer. CDR3 DNA: TGTGCCAGCAGCTACACCGCTTACACTGAAGCTTTCTTT. Translated: CASSYTAYTEAFF.